The 2 T cell receptor beta chains listed next were all sequenced from one sample in a study of PD-L1 blockade in urothelial cancer. Time point indicated: pretreatment peripheral blood. Libraries were prepared by immunoSEQ multiplex PCR; TCRdb keeps only in-frame clonotypes and omits some of them. Of fewer than 50,000 clones listed, 70% to 80% are singletons. This sample comprised PBMCs, obtained around atezolizumab (anti-PD-L1) treatment. The receptors come from a man aged 65 to 79 with urothelial cancer.

V is TRBV6-1 and J is TRBJ2-1; no reliable D call. CDR3 length: 17 amino acids. Germline V gene data show CDR1 as MNHNS and CDR2 as SASEGT. The V gene lost 3 bases and the J gene lost 2 bases, with 17 bases spanning the gap. The CDR3 loop is CASSESLAGTPYNEQFF. The CDR3 coding sequence is TGTGCCAGCAGTGAGTCGCTCGCAGGTACACCCTACAATGAGCAGTTCTTC.

V usage is TRBV29-1 and J usage is TRBJ2-1; 11 bases map to TRBD1. The CDR3 has 16 residues. With 4 bases clipped from V and 6 bases from J, the junction kept 11 bases outside the gene matches. The V gene's germline CDR1 is SQVTM and CDR2 ANQGSEA. The CDR3 protein is CSVGSGGTGGRNEQFF. CDR3 sequence (DNA): TGCAGCGTTGGAAGTGGGGGGACAGGGGGTCGCAATGAGCAGTTCTTC.